This TCR beta chain was sequenced in a study of T cell changes during pregnancy in multiple sclerosis. This clone has only one observation. The table came from immunoSEQ multiplex PCR; TCRdb's copy has only in-frame clones and leaves some out. In the table there are under 50,000 clones, about 88% of which are singletons. The sequence came from a female donor with multiple sclerosis, enrolled in a pregnancy study. The sequences come from CD8+ T cells from peripheral blood mononuclear cells, collected in the first trimester of pregnancy.

CDR3 amino acids: CASSQDPGTGLEQYF. The CDR3 DNA reads as TGTGCCAGCAGCCAGGATCCCGGGACAGGGCTCGAGCAGTACTTC. The V call is TRBV4-2, the J call TRBJ2-7; 9 bases match TRBD1. Germline V lookup: CDR1 LGHNA, CDR2 YNFKEQ. The CDR3 runs to 15 residues. The J segment lost 6 bases and the V segment lost 3 bases, leaving 9 bases of the junction unmatched.